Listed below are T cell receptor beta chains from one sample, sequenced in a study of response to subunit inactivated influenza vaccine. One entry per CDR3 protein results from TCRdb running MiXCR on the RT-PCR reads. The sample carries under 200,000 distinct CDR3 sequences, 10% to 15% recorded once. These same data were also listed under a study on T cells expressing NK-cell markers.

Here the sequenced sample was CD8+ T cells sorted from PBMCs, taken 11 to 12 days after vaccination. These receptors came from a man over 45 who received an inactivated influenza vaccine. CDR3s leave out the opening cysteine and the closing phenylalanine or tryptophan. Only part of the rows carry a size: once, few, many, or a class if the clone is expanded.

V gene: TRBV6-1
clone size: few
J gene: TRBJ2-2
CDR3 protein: ASSLAGLAGELF

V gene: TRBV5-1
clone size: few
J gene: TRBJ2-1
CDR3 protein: ASSLLAGDDNEQF

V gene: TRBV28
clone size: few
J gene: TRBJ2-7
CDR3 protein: ASSYLGQGAAYEQY

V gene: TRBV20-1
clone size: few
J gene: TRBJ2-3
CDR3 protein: SAKYEGAGDTQY

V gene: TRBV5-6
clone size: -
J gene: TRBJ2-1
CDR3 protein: ASSLESGGEEGEQF

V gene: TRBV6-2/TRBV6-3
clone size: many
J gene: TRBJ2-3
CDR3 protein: ASSSRTYYYTDTQY

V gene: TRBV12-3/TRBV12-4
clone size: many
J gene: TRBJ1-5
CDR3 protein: ASTSGTGRIQPQH

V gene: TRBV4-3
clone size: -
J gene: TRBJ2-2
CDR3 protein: ASSQDLYPAGELF

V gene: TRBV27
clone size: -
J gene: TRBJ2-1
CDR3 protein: ASSPSGSGYYEQF

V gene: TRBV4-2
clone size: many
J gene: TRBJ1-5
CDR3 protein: ASSLGDGSNQPQH

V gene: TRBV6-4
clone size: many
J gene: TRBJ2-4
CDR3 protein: ASSPPDTRGRDVTKNIQY

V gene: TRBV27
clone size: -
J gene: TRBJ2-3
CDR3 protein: ASSFVDGTDTQY

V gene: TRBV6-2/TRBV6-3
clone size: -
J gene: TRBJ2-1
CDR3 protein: ASSFGMVNEQF

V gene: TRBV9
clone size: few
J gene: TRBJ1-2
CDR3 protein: ASSVEPAAPEDGYT

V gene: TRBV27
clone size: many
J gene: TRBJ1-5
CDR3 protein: ASSSTGALNQPQH

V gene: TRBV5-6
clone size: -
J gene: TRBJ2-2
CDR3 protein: VSSLELLPGELF

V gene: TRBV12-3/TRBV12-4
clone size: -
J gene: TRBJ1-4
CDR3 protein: ASSPGTPELF

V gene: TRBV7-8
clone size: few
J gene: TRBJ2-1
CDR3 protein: ASSLVRGNEQF

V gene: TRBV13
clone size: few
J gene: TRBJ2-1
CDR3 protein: ASSLNRGLAF

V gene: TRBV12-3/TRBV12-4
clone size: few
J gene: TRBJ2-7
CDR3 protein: ASSPTVSYEQY

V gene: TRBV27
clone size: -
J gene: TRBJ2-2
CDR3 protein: ASSLSLAGGPNLPGELF

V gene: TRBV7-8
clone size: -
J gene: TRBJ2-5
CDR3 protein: ASSSHRDRLKETQY

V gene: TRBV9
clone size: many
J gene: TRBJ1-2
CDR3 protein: ASSVGGYGYT

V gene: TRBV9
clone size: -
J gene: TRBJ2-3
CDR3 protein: ASSVGGGGRYADTQY

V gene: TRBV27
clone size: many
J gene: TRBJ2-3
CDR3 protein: ASSPIYTDTQY

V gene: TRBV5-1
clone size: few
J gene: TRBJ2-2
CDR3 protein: ASSLVAANTGELF